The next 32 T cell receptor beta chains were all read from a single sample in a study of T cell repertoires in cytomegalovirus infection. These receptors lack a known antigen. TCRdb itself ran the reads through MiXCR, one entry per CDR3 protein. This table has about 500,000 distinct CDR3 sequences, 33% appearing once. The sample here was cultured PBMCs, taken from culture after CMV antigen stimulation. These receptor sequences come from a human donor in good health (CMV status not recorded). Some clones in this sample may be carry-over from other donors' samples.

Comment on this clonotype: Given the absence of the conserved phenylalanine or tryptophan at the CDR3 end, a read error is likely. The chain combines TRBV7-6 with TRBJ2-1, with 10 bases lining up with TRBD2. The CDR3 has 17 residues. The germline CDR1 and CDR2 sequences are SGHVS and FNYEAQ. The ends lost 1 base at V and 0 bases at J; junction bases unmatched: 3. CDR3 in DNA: TGTGCCAGCAGCTTAGATATAGCGGGAGGCTCCTACAATGAGCAGTTCTTA. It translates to CASSLDIAGGSYNEQFL.

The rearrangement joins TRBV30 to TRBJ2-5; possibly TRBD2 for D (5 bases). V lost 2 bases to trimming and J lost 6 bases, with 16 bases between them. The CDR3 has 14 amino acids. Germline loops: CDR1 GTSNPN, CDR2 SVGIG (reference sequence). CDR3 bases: TGTGCCTGGAGTCCGGACTTAGTCGGGCAGACCCAGTACTTC. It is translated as CAWSPDLVGQTQYF.

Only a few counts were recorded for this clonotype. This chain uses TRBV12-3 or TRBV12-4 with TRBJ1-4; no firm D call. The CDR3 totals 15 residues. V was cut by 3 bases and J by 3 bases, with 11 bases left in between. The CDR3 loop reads CASSFLVGANEKLFF. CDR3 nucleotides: TGTGCCAGCAGTTTTTTGGTCGGAGCTAATGAAAAACTGTTTTTT.

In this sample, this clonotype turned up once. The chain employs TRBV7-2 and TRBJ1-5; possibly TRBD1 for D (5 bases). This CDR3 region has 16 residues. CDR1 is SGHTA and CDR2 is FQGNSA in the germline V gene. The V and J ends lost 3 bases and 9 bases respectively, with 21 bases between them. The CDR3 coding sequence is TGTGCCAGCAGCTTCAAGGCGGTCGGGGGTATCTCGCCCCAGCATTTT. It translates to CASSFKAVGGISPQHF.

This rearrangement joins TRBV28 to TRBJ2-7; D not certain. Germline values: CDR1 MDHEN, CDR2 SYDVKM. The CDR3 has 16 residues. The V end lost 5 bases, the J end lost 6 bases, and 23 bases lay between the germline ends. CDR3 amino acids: CASSRKEALWAGEQYV. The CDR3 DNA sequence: TGTGCCAGCAGTCGAAAAGAGGCTCTCTGGGCCGGCGAGCAGTACGTC.

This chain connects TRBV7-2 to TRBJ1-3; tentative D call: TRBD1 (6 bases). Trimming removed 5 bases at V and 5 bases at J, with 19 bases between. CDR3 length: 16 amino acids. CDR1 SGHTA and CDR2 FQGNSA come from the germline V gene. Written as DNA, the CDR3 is TGTGCCAGCAGCGAACTAAACAGGGTTTTTAGAAACACCATATATTTT. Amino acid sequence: CASSELNRVFRNTIYF.

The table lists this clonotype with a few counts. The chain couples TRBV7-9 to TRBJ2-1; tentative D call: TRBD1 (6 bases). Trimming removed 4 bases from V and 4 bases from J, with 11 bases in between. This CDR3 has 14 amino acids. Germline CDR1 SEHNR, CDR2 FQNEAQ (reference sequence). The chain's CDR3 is CASSSRQVYNEQFF. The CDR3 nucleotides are TGTGCCAGCAGCTCTCGACAGGTATACAATGAGCAGTTCTTC.

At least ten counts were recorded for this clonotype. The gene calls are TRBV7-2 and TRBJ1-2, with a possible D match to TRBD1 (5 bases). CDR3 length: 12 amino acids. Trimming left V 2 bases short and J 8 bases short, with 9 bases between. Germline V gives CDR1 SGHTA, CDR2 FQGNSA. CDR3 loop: CASSLTQGGYTF. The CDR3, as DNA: TGTGCCAGCAGCTTAACCCAGGGAGGCTACACCTTC.

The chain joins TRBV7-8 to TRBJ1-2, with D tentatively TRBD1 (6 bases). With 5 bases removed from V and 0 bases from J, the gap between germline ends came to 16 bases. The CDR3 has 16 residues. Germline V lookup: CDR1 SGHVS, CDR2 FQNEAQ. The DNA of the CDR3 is TGTGCCAGCAGCCGAATTATGGACAGACCTAACTATGGCTACACCTTC. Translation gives CASSRIMDRPNYGYTF.

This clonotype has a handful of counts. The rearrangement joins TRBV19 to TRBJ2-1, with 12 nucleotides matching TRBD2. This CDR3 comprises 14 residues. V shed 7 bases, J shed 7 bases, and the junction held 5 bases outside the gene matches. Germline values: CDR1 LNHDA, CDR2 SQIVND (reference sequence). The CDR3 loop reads CASIGLAGSNEQFF. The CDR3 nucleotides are TGTGCCAGTATAGGACTAGCGGGATCGAATGAGCAGTTCTTC.

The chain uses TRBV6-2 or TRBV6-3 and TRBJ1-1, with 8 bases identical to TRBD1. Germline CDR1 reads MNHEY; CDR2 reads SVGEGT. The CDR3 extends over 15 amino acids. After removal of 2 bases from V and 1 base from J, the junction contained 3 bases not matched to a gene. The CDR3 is CASSYRGTGNTEAFF. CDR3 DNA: TGTGCCAGCAGTTACCGAGGGACAGGGAACACTGAAGCTTTCTTT.

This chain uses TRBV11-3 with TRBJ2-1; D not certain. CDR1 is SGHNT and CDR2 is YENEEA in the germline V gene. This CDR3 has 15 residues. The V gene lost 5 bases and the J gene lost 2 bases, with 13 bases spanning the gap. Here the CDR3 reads CASSRQGSTYNEQFF. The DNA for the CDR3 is TGTGCCAGCAGCCGCCAAGGATCGACCTACAATGAGCAGTTCTTC.

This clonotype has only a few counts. The CDR3 spells CASSSRTGGLQYF. CDR3 nucleotide sequence: TGTGCCAGCAGCTCACGGACAGGGGGCCTGCAGTATTTT. V usage is TRBV7-2 and J usage is TRBJ2-3; 11 bases are shared with TRBD1. Trimming cost V 4 bases and J 11 bases; bases outside gene matches: 5. Germline V lookup: CDR1 SGHTA, CDR2 FQGNSA. This CDR3 spans 13 amino acids. Full variable domain (outside the CDR3, taken from reference TRBV7-2 and TRBJ2-3): GAGVSQSPSNKVTEKGKDVELRCDPISGHTALYWYRQSLGQGLEFLIYFQGNSAPDKSGLPSDRFSAERTGGSVSTLTIQRTQQEDSAVYLCASSSRTGGLQYFGPGTRLTVL.

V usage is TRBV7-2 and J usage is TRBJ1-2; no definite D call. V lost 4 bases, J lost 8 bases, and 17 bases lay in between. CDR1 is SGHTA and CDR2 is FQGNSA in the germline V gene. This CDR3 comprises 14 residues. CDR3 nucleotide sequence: TGTGCCAGCAGCTCGACCAGTGGACTCGGGGGCTACACCTTC. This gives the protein CASSSTSGLGGYTF.

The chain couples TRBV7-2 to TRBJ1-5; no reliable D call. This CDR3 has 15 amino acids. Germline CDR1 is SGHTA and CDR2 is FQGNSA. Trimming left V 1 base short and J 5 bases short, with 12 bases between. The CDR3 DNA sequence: TGTGCCAGCAGCTTAGTCTCTTCGGAGGATCAGCCCCAGCATTTT. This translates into CASSLVSSEDQPQHF.

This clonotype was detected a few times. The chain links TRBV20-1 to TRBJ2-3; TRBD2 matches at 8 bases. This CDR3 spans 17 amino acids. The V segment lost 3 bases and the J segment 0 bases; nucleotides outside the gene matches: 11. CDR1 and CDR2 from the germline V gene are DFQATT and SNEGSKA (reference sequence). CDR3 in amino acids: CSASSLAGLSSTDTQYF. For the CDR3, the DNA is TGCAGTGCTAGTAGCCTAGCGGGCCTCTCTAGCACAGATACGCAGTATTTT.

For the CDR3, the DNA is TGTGCCAGCAGCAAACAGGGGGAGTCCGCTGAAGCTTTCTTT. Translating gives CASSKQGESAEAFF. This rearrangement joins TRBV6-2 or TRBV6-3 to TRBJ1-1; TRBD1 agrees at 8 bases. The CDR3 totals 14 residues. J was trimmed by 6 bases and V by 6 bases; bases with no gene match: 9. CDR1 MNHEY and CDR2 SVGEGT come from the germline V gene.

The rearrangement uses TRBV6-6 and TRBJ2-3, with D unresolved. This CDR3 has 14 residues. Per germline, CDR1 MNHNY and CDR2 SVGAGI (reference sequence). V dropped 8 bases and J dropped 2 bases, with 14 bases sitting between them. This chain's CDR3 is CASGSPTNTDTQYF. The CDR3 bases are TGTGCCAGCGGGTCTCCTACAAACACAGATACGCAGTATTTT.

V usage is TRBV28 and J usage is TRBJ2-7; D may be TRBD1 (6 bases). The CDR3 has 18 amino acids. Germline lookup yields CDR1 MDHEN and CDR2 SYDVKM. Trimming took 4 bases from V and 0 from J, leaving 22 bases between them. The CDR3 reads CASSSPSAPGVFSYEQYF. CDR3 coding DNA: TGTGCCAGCAGTTCTCCCTCGGCCCCAGGGGTCTTCTCCTACGAGCAGTACTTC.

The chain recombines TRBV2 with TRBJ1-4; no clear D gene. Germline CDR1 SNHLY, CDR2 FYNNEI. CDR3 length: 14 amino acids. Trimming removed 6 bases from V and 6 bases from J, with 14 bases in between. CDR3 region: CASSGEVGHEKLFF. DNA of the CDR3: TGTGCCAGCAGCGGGGAAGTAGGGCATGAAAAACTGTTTTTT.

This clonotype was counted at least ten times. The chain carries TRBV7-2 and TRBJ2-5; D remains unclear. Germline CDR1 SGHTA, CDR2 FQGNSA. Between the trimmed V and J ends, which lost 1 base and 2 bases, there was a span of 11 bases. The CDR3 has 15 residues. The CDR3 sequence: CASSLVRGLQETQYF. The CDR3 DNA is TGTGCCAGCAGCTTAGTTCGTGGGTTGCAAGAGACCCAGTACTTC.

The CDR3 region has the DNA TGCGCCAGCAGCTTGGGGGATATACGGAACACCATATATTTT. Translated: CASSLGDIRNTIYF. The chain combines TRBV5-1 with TRBJ1-3, with unresolved D. V was cut by 0 bases and J by 7 bases, with 11 bases left in between. This CDR3 is 14 amino acids long. Germline CDR1 reads SGHRS; CDR2 reads YFSETQ.

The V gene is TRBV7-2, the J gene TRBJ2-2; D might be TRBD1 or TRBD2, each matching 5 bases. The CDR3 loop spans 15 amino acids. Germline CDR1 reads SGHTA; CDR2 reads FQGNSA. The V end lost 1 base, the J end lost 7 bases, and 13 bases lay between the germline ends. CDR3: CASSLEPGSGGELFF. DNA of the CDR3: TGTGCCAGCAGCTTAGAGCCAGGGAGTGGCGGGGAGCTGTTTTTT. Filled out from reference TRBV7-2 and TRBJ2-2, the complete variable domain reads GAGVSQSPSNKVTEKGKDVELRCDPISGHTALYWYRQSLGQGLEFLIYFQGNSAPDKSGLPSDRFSAERTGGSVSTLTIQRTQQEDSAVYLCASSLEPGSGGELFFGEGSRLTVL.

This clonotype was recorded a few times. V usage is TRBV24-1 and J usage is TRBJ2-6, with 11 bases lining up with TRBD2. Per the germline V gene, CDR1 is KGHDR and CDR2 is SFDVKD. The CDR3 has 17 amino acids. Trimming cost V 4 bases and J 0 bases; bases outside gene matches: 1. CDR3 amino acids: CATSDLAGGSGANVLTF. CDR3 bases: TGTGCCACCAGTGACCTAGCGGGAGGCTCTGGGGCCAACGTCCTGACTTTC.

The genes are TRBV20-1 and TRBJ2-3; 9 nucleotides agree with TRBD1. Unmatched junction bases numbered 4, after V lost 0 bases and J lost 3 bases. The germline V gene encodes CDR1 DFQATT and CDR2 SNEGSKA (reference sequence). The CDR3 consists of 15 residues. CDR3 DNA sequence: TGCAGTGCTAGAGATCCGGGACAGGGAACAGATACGCAGTATTTT. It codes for CSARDPGQGTDTQYF.

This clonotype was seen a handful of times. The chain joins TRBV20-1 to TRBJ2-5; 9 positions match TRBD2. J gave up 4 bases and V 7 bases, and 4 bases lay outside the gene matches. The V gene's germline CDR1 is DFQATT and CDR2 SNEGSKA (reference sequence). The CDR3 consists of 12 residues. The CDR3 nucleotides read TGCAGTGGTTTTAGCGGGAGAGAGACCCAGTACTTC. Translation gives CSGFSGRETQYF.

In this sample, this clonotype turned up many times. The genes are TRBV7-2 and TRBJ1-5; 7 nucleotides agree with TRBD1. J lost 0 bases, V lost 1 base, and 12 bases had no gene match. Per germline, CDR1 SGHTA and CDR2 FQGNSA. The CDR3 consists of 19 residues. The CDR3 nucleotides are TGTGCCAGCAGCTTAGTTCGGACAGGATTAGGACATAGCAATCAGCCCCAGCATTTT. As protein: CASSLVRTGLGHSNQPQHF.

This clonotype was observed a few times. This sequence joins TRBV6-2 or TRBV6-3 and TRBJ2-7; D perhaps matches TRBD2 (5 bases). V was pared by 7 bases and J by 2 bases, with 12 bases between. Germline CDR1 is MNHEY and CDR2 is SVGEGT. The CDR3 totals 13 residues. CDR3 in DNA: TGTGCCAGCAACAAAGCCGGGACCTACGAGCAGTACGTC. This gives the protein CASNKAGTYEQYV.

The CDR3 sequence: CASSYSNSLAGGYEQYF. In DNA, the CDR3 is TGTGCCAGCAGTTACTCGAACTCACTAGCGGGAGGCTACGAGCAGTACTTC. The J gene is TRBJ2-7, the V gene TRBV6-5; 12 bases line up with TRBD2. The CDR3 runs to 17 residues. Germline CDR1 is MNHEY and CDR2 is SVGAGI. Trimming at V came to 0 bases and at J to 3 bases, leaving 6 bases not matched to a gene.

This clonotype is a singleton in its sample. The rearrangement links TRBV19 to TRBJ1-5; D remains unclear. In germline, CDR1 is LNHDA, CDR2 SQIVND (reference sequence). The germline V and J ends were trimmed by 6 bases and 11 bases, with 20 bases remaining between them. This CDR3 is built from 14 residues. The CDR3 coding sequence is TGTGCCAGTAGCACCGACGCCGCAATTGCGGCCCAGCATTTT. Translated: CASSTDAAIAAQHF.

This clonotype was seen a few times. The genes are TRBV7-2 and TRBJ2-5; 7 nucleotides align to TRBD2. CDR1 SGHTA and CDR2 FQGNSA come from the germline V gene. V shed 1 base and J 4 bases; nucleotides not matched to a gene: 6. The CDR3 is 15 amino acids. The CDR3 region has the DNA TGTGCCAGCAGCTTAGGCGGGAGTAGAGGAGAGACCCAGTACTTC. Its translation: CASSLGGSRGETQYF.

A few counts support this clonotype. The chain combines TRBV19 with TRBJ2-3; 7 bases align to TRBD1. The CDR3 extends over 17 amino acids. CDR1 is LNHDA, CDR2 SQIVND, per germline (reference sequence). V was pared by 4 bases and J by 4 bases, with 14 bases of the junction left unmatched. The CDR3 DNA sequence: TGTGCCAGTAGTAAGGGGGCTTCCATCCGTCCACCAGATACGCAGTATTTT. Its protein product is CASSKGASIRPPDTQYF.